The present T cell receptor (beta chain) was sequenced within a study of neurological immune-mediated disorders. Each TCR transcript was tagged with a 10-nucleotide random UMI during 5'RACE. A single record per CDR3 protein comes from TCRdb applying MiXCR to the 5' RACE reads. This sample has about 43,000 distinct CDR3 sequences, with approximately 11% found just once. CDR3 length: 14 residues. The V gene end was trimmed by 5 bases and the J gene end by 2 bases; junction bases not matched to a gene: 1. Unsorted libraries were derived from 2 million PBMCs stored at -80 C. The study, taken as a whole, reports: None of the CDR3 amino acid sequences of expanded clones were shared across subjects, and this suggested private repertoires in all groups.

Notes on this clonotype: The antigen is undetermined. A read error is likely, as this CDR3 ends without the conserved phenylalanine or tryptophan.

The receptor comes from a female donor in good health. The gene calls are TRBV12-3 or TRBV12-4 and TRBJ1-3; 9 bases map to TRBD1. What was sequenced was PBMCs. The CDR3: CASSRTGAGNTIYL. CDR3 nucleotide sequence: TGTGCCAGCAGTCGGACAGGGGCTGGAAACACCATATATTTA.